This entry lists 21 T cell receptor beta chains sequenced from one sample in a study of cytomegalovirus exposure and HLA in healthy donors. With 60 Vbeta and 13 Jbeta primers, the PCR was carried out. Method: immunoSEQ multiplex PCR; TCRdb's copy keeps in-frame clones and lacks some. This sample carries some 120,000 clones, roughly two thirds of them seen once, and the ten largest clones take 1.5% to 2%. The source material was PBMCs. The receptors were sampled from a man aged 25-40 years in good health and CMV-seropositive.

This clone was counted a single time. This rearrangement joins TRBV5-4 to TRBJ2-5; the D gene is possibly TRBD2 (6 bases). The CDR3 consists of 16 residues. V lost 0 bases, J lost 3 bases, and 15 bases lay in between. Germline lookup yields CDR1 SGHNT and CDR2 YYREEE (reference sequence). CDR3 sequence reads: CASSLGPVSGEETQYF. CDR3 in DNA: TGTGCCAGCAGCTTGGGGCCTGTGTCGGGGGAAGAGACCCAGTACTTC.

The chain uses TRBV7-2 and TRBJ1-2; 10 bases align to TRBD1. V was clipped by 5 bases and J by 9 bases; unmatched bases: 9. This CDR3 is built from 14 residues. CDR1 is SGHTA and CDR2 is FQGNSA in the germline V gene. Here the CDR3 DNA reads TGTGCCAGCAGCACCCGAACGGACAGGGGGAGCTACACCTTC. Protein product: CASSTRTDRGSYTF.

Turning to this clone: A read error is likely, as this CDR3 ends without the conserved phenylalanine or tryptophan. The chain uses TRBV29-1 and TRBJ2-7; 9 bases line up with TRBD2. Trimming cost V 4 bases and J 3 bases; bases outside gene matches: 4. Germline CDR1 reads SQVTM; CDR2 reads ANQGSEA. The CDR3 has 13 residues. The CDR3 reads CSVGSGRNYEQYL. In DNA form, the CDR3 reads TGCAGCGTTGGTAGCGGGAGAAACTACGAGCAGTACCTC.

V is TRBV5-4 and J is TRBJ1-1; a possible D gene is TRBD1 (5 bases). This CDR3 spans 15 amino acids. V was cut by 3 bases and J by 3 bases, with 15 bases left in between. The V gene's germline CDR1 is SGHNT and CDR2 YYREEE (reference sequence). CDR3 residues: CASSWGSRFYTEAFF. CDR3 nucleotides: TGTGCCAGCAGCTGGGGCAGTCGGTTTTACACTGAAGCTTTCTTT.

The table lists this clone with a few counts. J is TRBJ2-7 and V is TRBV5-5; 11 positions agree with TRBD1. CDR3 length: 14 amino acids. V was pared by 4 bases and J by 1 base, with 1 base of the junction left unmatched. Germline lookup yields CDR1 SGHKS and CDR2 YYEKEE (reference sequence). CDR3 sequence: CASSRDRGSYEQYF. CDR3 DNA: TGTGCCAGCAGCCGGGACAGGGGGTCCTACGAGCAGTACTTC.

V usage is TRBV10-2 and J usage is TRBJ2-6, with D perhaps TRBD1 (5 bases). The CDR3 contains 14 residues. V lost 7 bases and J 1 base, leaving 8 bases between the germline ends. CDR1 is WSHSY and CDR2 is SAAADI in the germline V gene. CDR3 sequence: CASTRGSGANVLTF. The CDR3, as DNA: TGCGCCAGCACAAGGGGTTCTGGGGCCAACGTCCTGACTTTC.

The J gene is TRBJ1-4, the V gene TRBV2; unclear D gene. Per germline, CDR1 SNHLY and CDR2 FYNNEI. Deletions cut 8 bases from V and 8 bases from J, with 15 bases between. The CDR3 extends over 13 amino acids. CDR3: CASPRAEGEKLFF. CDR3 DNA sequence: TGTGCCAGCCCCCGCGCGGAGGGAGAAAAACTGTTTTTT.

CDR3 nucleotide sequence: TGCGCCAGCAGTGAGTCTGGGGGCCGGCAGCCCCAGCATTTT. It translates to CASSESGGRQPQHF. The J gene is TRBJ1-5, the V gene TRBV10-2; tentatively, D is TRBD1 (6 bases). Germline V gene sequence: CDR1 WSHSY, CDR2 SAAADI. Deletions cut 0 bases from V and 7 bases from J, with 10 bases between. The CDR3 spans 14 residues.

This sequence joins TRBV18 and TRBJ2-5, with TRBD1 identical over 11 bases. V shed 3 bases and J 3 bases; nucleotides not matched to a gene: 3. This CDR3 comprises 15 residues. Germline CDR1 is KGHSH and CDR2 is LQKENI. The CDR3 DNA reads TGTGCCAGCTCACCGGGACAGGGGGGCAAAGAGACCCAGTACTTC. Translated: CASSPGQGGKETQYF.

J is TRBJ1-1 and V is TRBV7-2; tentatively, D is TRBD1 (6 bases). Germline V CDR1 and CDR2: SGHTA, FQGNSA. The CDR3 consists of 14 residues. Trimming removed 3 bases from V and 9 bases from J, with 17 bases in between. The CDR3 DNA follows: TGTGCCAGCAGCTTGAGGGACATGGTGGGAAAAGCTTTCTTT. Protein product: CASSLRDMVGKAFF.

Regarding this clone: At one end, the junction sequence differs from germline, possibly due to a read error. The chain combines TRBV7-9 with TRBJ1-2, with 7 positions matching TRBD1. The CDR3 extends over 12 amino acids. Germline V CDR1 and CDR2: SEHNR, FQNEAQ (reference sequence). The CDR3 loop is CASSNKGQKSSF. The CDR3 nucleotides are TGTGCCAGCAGTAATAAGGGACAGAAGTCCTCCTTC.

This clone came up a few times. V usage is TRBV7-2 and J usage is TRBJ2-6; TRBD1 aligns across 8 bases. Germline assignment: CDR1 SGHTA and CDR2 FQGNSA. The CDR3 runs 17 residues. V trimming: 5 bases; J trimming: 2 bases; junction bases outside the gene matches: 8. The CDR3: CASSPRTRGPGANVLTF. The CDR3 DNA reads TGTGCCAGCAGCCCTAGGACCAGGGGGCCTGGGGCCAACGTCCTGACTTTC.

In this sample, this clone turned up a few times. The chain couples TRBV19 to TRBJ2-3; D is perhaps TRBD2 (6 bases). CDR3 size: 15 residues. V lost 3 bases, J lost 5 bases, and 15 bases lay in between. Germline V gives CDR1 LNHDA, CDR2 SQIVND (reference sequence). CDR3 loop: CASSIGTGDVDTQYF. The CDR3 DNA reads TGTGCCAGTAGTATCGGGACGGGGGATGTAGATACGCAGTATTTT.

This chain's CDR3 is CASARLAGTDTQYF. CDR3 in DNA: TGTGCCAGCGCAAGGCTAGCGGGCACAGATACGCAGTATTTT. The V and J genes are TRBV6-5 and TRBJ2-3; TRBD2 agrees at 7 bases. V dropped 8 bases and J dropped 1; count of bases not matched to a gene: 6. The CDR3 has 14 residues. CDR1 MNHEY and CDR2 SVGAGI come from the germline V gene.

The sample holds one count of this clone. This chain joins TRBV5-1 and TRBJ2-1, with TRBD2 identical over 14 bases. Germline V gives CDR1 SGHRS, CDR2 YFSETQ. Unmatched junction bases numbered 4, after V lost 1 base and J lost 4 bases. The CDR3 runs 17 residues. CDR3: CASSLFGTSGRYNEQFF. CDR3 DNA: TGCGCCAGCAGCTTGTTCGGGACTAGCGGGAGATACAATGAGCAGTTCTTC.

The rearrangement joins TRBV7-3 to TRBJ1-1, with D tentatively TRBD1 (6 bases). This CDR3 contains 14 residues. CDR1 is SGHTA and CDR2 is FQGTGA in the germline V gene. V shed 5 bases and J shed 6 bases, with 16 bases lying between them. The CDR3 DNA follows: TGTGCCAGCAGCCGCAATGCAGGGGCCCCTGAAGCTTTCTTT. The encoded protein is CASSRNAGAPEAFF.

The V call is TRBV2, the J call TRBJ1-1, with D perhaps TRBD1 (6 bases). Germline-derived CDR1 and CDR2 are SNHLY and FYNNEI. V shed 3 bases and J shed 0 bases, with 23 bases lying between them. This CDR3 is built from 19 residues. CDR3 in DNA: TGTGCCAGCAGTGAGACCCTCATCCGGGACAATAGCATGAACACTGAAGCTTTCTTT. Its translation: CASSETLIRDNSMNTEAFF.

The V and J genes are TRBV27 and TRBJ2-7; TRBD2 matches 14 bases. V lost 1 base to trimming and J lost 4 bases; unmatched junction nucleotides: 3. This CDR3 has 16 residues. CDR1 is MNHEY, CDR2 SMNVEV, per germline (reference sequence). CDR3 amino acids: CASSLWGLAGAYEQYF. As DNA, the CDR3 is TGTGCCAGCAGTTTATGGGGACTAGCGGGAGCATACGAGCAGTACTTC.

This sequence joins TRBV6-1 and TRBJ1-5, with a tentative D call TRBD1 (5 bases). The CDR3 is 13 amino acids. The germline V and J ends were trimmed by 8 bases and 4 bases, with 12 bases remaining between them. CDR1 is MNHNS, CDR2 SASEGT, per germline. As DNA, the CDR3 is TGTGCCAGCGTTGAGACAGTTAATCAGCCCCAGCATTTT. Translating it yields CASVETVNQPQHF.

CDR3 DNA: TGTGCCAGCAGAAGACAGGGGGACACCGGGGAGCTGTTTTTT. This gives the protein CASRRQGDTGELFF. J is TRBJ2-2 and V is TRBV6-5; TRBD1 aligns across 9 bases. The CDR3 extends over 14 amino acids. The junction had 2 bases not matched to a gene; V was cut back by 6 bases and J by 3 bases. Germline CDR1 is MNHEY and CDR2 is SVGAGI.

This chain joins TRBV5-6 and TRBJ2-1, with TRBD2 matching 8 bases. This CDR3 has 16 amino acids. CDR1 is SGHDT, CDR2 YYEEEE, per germline. Trimming took 0 bases from V and 7 from J; bases not matched to a gene: 9. CDR3 coding DNA: TGTGCCAGCAGCTTGGTATTAGCGGGATCAGGAAATGAGCAGTTCTTC. This sequence encodes CASSLVLAGSGNEQFF.